Each of the 8 T cell receptor beta chains below was sequenced from the same sample in a study of blood T cell repertoires in COVID-19. Assay: immunoSEQ multiplex PCR; the TCRdb copy retains only in-frame clones and omits some. The table records around 130,000 clones, less than 85% of them present only once. The sequenced sample was peripheral blood. These receptors originate from a woman between 55 and 75 years old with acute or convalescent COVID-19.

The chain is built from TRBV18 and TRBJ1-2, with 7 bases aligning to TRBD1. The CDR3 totals 15 residues. Germline V gene data show CDR1 as KGHSH and CDR2 as LQKENI. Trimming cost V 3 bases and J 3 bases; bases outside gene matches: 7. The CDR3: CASSPRDTGDYGYTF. The CDR3 DNA sequence: TGTGCCAGCTCACCTAGGGACACAGGGGACTATGGCTACACCTTC.

This CDR3 reads CASSLTGEQFF. As DNA, the CDR3 is TGTGCCAGCAGCTTAACCGGTGAGCAGTTCTTC. V and J are TRBV11-2 and TRBJ2-1, with D unresolved. CDR3 length equals 11 residues. The germline CDR1 and CDR2 sequences are SGHAT and FQNNGV. Trimming removed 2 bases at V and 9 bases at J, with 5 bases between.

V and J are TRBV6-5 and TRBJ2-6; D perhaps matches TRBD2 (5 bases). V lost 6 bases and J 3 bases, leaving 12 bases between the germline ends. This CDR3 spans 15 amino acids. From germline, CDR1 is MNHEY and CDR2 SVGAGI. The CDR3 is CASSPVRDGANVLTF. CDR3 DNA: TGTGCCAGCAGCCCCGTGAGGGATGGGGCCAACGTCCTGACTTTC.

The genes are TRBV27 and TRBJ2-1; weak D call: TRBD1 (5 bases). The germline CDR1 and CDR2 sequences are MNHEY and SMNVEV (reference sequence). CDR3 size: 14 residues. Trimming stripped 2 bases from V and 3 bases from J, with 8 bases between. CDR3 in amino acids: CASSLPDNYNEQFF. The DNA for the CDR3 is TGTGCCAGCAGTTTACCGGACAACTACAATGAGCAGTTCTTC.

The chain joins TRBV5-1 to TRBJ1-3, with D unresolved. The V gene lost 7 bases and the J gene lost 0 bases, with 11 bases spanning the gap. The CDR3 consists of 14 residues. The V gene's germline CDR1 is SGHRS and CDR2 YFSETQ. In DNA, the CDR3 is TGCGCCAGCTCTCTCATGAGCTCTGGAAACACCATATATTTT. It codes for CASSLMSSGNTIYF.

This sequence joins TRBV18 and TRBJ1-1; possibly TRBD1 for D (5 bases). Germline CDR1 KGHSH, CDR2 LQKENI. Deletions cut 3 bases from V and 3 bases from J, with 20 bases between. The CDR3 extends over 17 amino acids. CDR3 DNA sequence: TGTGCCAGCTCACCTTCTCCAAGGGGCTCGACGGACACTGAAGCTTTCTTT. It yields the protein CASSPSPRGSTDTEAFF.

The CDR3 here is CASTSGGARNEQFF. As DNA, the CDR3 is TGTGCCAGCACTAGCGGGGGGGCGAGGAATGAGCAGTTCTTC. This chain uses TRBV6-5 with TRBJ2-1, with 12 bases that match TRBD2. CDR1 and CDR2 from the germline V gene are MNHEY and SVGAGI. V shed 7 bases, J shed 7 bases, and the junction held 5 bases outside the gene matches. CDR3 size: 14 residues.

The rearrangement links TRBV27 to TRBJ1-5, with a weak D call TRBD1 (6 bases). The germline V gene has CDR1 MNHEY and CDR2 SMNVEV (reference sequence). Trimming left V 3 bases short and J 4 bases short, with 10 bases between. This CDR3 has 14 amino acids. This CDR3 is CASSFGTLNQPQHF. The CDR3 DNA reads TGTGCCAGCAGTTTTGGGACACTAAATCAGCCCCAGCATTTT.